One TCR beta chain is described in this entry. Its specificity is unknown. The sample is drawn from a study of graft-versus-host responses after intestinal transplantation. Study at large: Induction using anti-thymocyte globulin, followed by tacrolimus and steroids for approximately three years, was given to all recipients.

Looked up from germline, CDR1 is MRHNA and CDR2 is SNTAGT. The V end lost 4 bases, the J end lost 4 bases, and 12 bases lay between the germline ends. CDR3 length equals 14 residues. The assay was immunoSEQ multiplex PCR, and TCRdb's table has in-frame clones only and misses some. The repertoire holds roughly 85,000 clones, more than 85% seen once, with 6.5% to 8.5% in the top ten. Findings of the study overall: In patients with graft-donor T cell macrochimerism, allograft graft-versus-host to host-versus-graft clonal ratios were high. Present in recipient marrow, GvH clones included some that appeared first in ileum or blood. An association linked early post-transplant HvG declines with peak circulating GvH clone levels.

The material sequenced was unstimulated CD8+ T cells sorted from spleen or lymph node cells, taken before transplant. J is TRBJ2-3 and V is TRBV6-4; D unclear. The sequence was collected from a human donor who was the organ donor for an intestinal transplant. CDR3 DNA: TGTGCCAGCAGTGTTTACCCCAACCCAGATACGCAGTATTTT. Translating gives CASSVYPNPDTQYF.